Listed below are T cell receptor beta chains from one sample, sequenced in a study of T cell responses to AZD1222 COVID-19 vaccine. Assay used: immunoSEQ multiplex PCR; TCRdb lists only in-frame clones, some missing. In the table there are about 55,000 clones, about four fifths of which are singletons. Sequences were derived from peripheral blood, sampled on day 0 of AZD1222 vaccination. The receptor set was obtained from an adult in good health. Both conserved end residues are part of each CDR3. The D gene is left open where the match is weak. The size of a clone is reported for some rows only, either as once, few or many, or as a class for expanded clones.

cdr3_nt: TGTGCCAGCAGCCCTCGGACAGGGACCTCCTATAATTCACCCCTCCACTTT; cdr3_aa: CASSPRTGTSYNSPLHF; j_call: TRBJ1-6; v_call: TRBV11-2; d_call: TRBD1; clone_size: once; cdr3_length: 17
cdr3_nt: TGTGCCAGTAGTATGTATGCAACAACAACCGGGGAGCTGTTTTTT; cdr3_aa: CASSMYATTTGELFF; j_call: TRBJ2-2; v_call: TRBV19; d_call: -; clone_size: few; cdr3_length: 15
cdr3_nt: TGTGCCAGCTGCCCGGCCGCGGACATTCAGTACTTC; cdr3_aa: CASCPAADIQYF; j_call: TRBJ2-4; v_call: TRBV11-2; d_call: -; clone_size: few; cdr3_length: 12
cdr3_nt: TGTGCCAGCAGGCCACCCCAAACTAATGAAAAACTGTTTTTT; cdr3_aa: CASRPPQTNEKLFF; j_call: TRBJ1-4; v_call: TRBV6-5; d_call: -; clone_size: -; cdr3_length: 14
cdr3_nt: TGTGCCAGCAGCCAAGCGACCAGGGCCGCCGGGGAGCTGTTTTTT; cdr3_aa: CASSQATRAAGELFF; j_call: TRBJ2-2; v_call: TRBV14; d_call: -; clone_size: -; cdr3_length: 15
cdr3_nt: TGTGCCAGCAGCTTTTCTGGGACAGGGGGCGAAGAGACCCAGTACTTC; cdr3_aa: CASSFSGTGGEETQYF; j_call: TRBJ2-5; v_call: TRBV11-2; d_call: TRBD1; clone_size: -; cdr3_length: 16
cdr3_nt: TGTGCCTGGGGACGCCAAACCACCGGGGAGCTGTTTTTT; cdr3_aa: CAWGRQTTGELFF; j_call: TRBJ2-2; v_call: TRBV30; d_call: -; clone_size: -; cdr3_length: 13
cdr3_nt: TGTGCCAGCAGCGCGAATTCCTACGGGGAGCTGTTTTTT; cdr3_aa: CASSANSYGELFF; j_call: TRBJ2-2; v_call: TRBV9; d_call: -; clone_size: -; cdr3_length: 13
cdr3_nt: TGTGCCAGCACTCCCCTGGGGGGCAATCAGCCCCAGCATTTT; cdr3_aa: CASTPLGGNQPQHF; j_call: TRBJ1-5; v_call: TRBV6-5; d_call: -; clone_size: -; cdr3_length: 14
cdr3_nt: TGTGCCAGCAGCCCTCAGCAGGGGGCGTTTGGAAACACCATATATTTT; cdr3_aa: CASSPQQGAFGNTIYF; j_call: TRBJ1-3; v_call: TRBV9; d_call: TRBD1; clone_size: once; cdr3_length: 16
cdr3_nt: TGCGCCAGCAGCTTGGTGGGGATAGACTACGAGCAGTACTTC; cdr3_aa: CASSLVGIDYEQYF; j_call: TRBJ2-7; v_call: TRBV5-1; d_call: -; clone_size: few; cdr3_length: 14
cdr3_nt: TGTGCCAGCAGTCTCCCCCTCGACCAAAGGGAAAAACTGTTTTTT; cdr3_aa: CASSLPLDQREKLFF; j_call: TRBJ1-4; v_call: TRBV28; d_call: -; clone_size: -; cdr3_length: 15
cdr3_nt: TGTGCCAGTAGTATAGTGTGGGGGTCAGAGACCCAGTACTTC; cdr3_aa: CASSIVWGSETQYF; j_call: TRBJ2-5; v_call: TRBV19; d_call: -; clone_size: -; cdr3_length: 14
cdr3_nt: TGTGCCAGCAGTTCCCCGGGGATTTGGGAGACCCAGTACTTC; cdr3_aa: CASSSPGIWETQYF; j_call: TRBJ2-5; v_call: TRBV6-5; d_call: -; clone_size: once; cdr3_length: 14
cdr3_nt: TGTGCCAGTAGAGGGCACGTTGGGAATCAGCCCCAGCATTTT; cdr3_aa: CASRGHVGNQPQHF; j_call: TRBJ1-5; v_call: TRBV19; d_call: -; clone_size: -; cdr3_length: 14
cdr3_nt: TGTGCCAGCAGCCGCCCCGGACAGTCCTACGAGCAGTACTTC; cdr3_aa: CASSRPGQSYEQYF; j_call: TRBJ2-7; v_call: TRBV28; d_call: -; clone_size: once; cdr3_length: 14
cdr3_nt: TGTGCCAGCAGCTTAGAGGACAGGGGTGGAAACACCATATATTTT; cdr3_aa: CASSLEDRGGNTIYF; j_call: TRBJ1-3; v_call: TRBV7-2; d_call: TRBD1; clone_size: -; cdr3_length: 15
cdr3_nt: TGTGCCAGTAGTCTGACAGGGGGAATCTACGAGCAGTACTTC; cdr3_aa: CASSLTGGIYEQYF; j_call: TRBJ2-7; v_call: TRBV19; d_call: TRBD1; clone_size: medium-sized; cdr3_length: 14
cdr3_nt: TGTGCCAGCAGTCCTAGCGGGAGGGCCAATGAGCAGTTCTTC; cdr3_aa: CASSPSGRANEQFF; j_call: TRBJ2-1; v_call: TRBV6-5; d_call: TRBD2; clone_size: -; cdr3_length: 14
cdr3_nt: TGCGCCAGCAGCCTCATGAGGAACACTGAAGCTTTCTTT; cdr3_aa: CASSLMRNTEAFF; j_call: TRBJ1-1; v_call: TRBV10-1; d_call: -; clone_size: -; cdr3_length: 13
cdr3_nt: TGTGCCAGCAGCGGAAGGTCGACGCGGAGCTATGGCTACACCTTC; cdr3_aa: CASSGRSTRSYGYTF; j_call: TRBJ1-2; v_call: TRBV7-8; d_call: -; clone_size: -; cdr3_length: 15
cdr3_nt: TGTGCCAGCAGAGGGACTAGATACAATGAGCAGTTCTTC; cdr3_aa: CASRGTRYNEQFF; j_call: TRBJ2-1; v_call: TRBV6-5; d_call: TRBD2; clone_size: -; cdr3_length: 13
cdr3_nt: TGTGCCAGCAGTCTCGGGAGGGGGAGTGAAAAACTGTTTTTT; cdr3_aa: CASSLGRGSEKLFF; j_call: TRBJ1-4; v_call: TRBV6-5; d_call: -; clone_size: -; cdr3_length: 14
cdr3_nt: TGTGCCAGCAGCGCCGGGACAGGGAAGCAGCCCCAGCATTTT; cdr3_aa: CASSAGTGKQPQHF; j_call: TRBJ1-5; v_call: TRBV5-5; d_call: TRBD1; clone_size: -; cdr3_length: 14
cdr3_nt: TGTGCCAGCAGCGTAGGAGTAGGGGTCTACGAGCAGTACTTC; cdr3_aa: CASSVGVGVYEQYF; j_call: TRBJ2-7; v_call: TRBV9; d_call: -; clone_size: -; cdr3_length: 14
cdr3_nt: TGTGCCAGCAGTCGCAGGGCCCAAGATCAGCCCCAGCATTTT; cdr3_aa: CASSRRAQDQPQHF; j_call: TRBJ1-5; v_call: TRBV6-5; d_call: -; clone_size: -; cdr3_length: 14
cdr3_nt: TGCAGCGTTCTGACGGCCTCGGGCTATGGCTACACCTTC; cdr3_aa: CSVLTASGYGYTF; j_call: TRBJ1-2; v_call: TRBV29-1; d_call: -; clone_size: -; cdr3_length: 13
cdr3_nt: TGTGCCAGCTCACCTCGGTGGCGGGAGAACGCCGGGGAGCTGTTTTTT; cdr3_aa: CASSPRWRENAGELFF; j_call: TRBJ2-2; v_call: TRBV18; d_call: TRBD2; clone_size: -; cdr3_length: 16
cdr3_nt: TGTGCCAGCAGCTTTGGACTCCCCCAAGGCAATGAGCAGTTCTTC; cdr3_aa: CASSFGLPQGNEQFF; j_call: TRBJ2-1; v_call: TRBV11-3; d_call: -; clone_size: few; cdr3_length: 15
cdr3_nt: TGCGCCAGCAGCCAACTAAACTTGGCTAGCGGGAAGGGTGAGCAGTACTTC; cdr3_aa: CASSQLNLASGKGEQYF; j_call: TRBJ2-7; v_call: TRBV4-3; d_call: TRBD2; clone_size: once; cdr3_length: 17
cdr3_nt: TGTGCCAGCAGCCCACAGGGGAACACCGGGGAGCTGTTTTTT; cdr3_aa: CASSPQGNTGELFF; j_call: TRBJ2-2; v_call: TRBV6-2/TRBV6-3; d_call: -; clone_size: -; cdr3_length: 14